The T cell receptor beta chain described here comes from a study of identical twins. Study outcomes and limitations: Whereas memory repertoires showed no such difference, abundant cord blood beta clonotypes carried fewer insertions.

Using its own MiXCR run on the 5' RACE reads, TCRdb lists one record per CDR3 protein. The sample lists about 720,000 distinct CDR3 sequences; 18% were seen once. CDR1 is SGHRS, CDR2 YFSETQ, per germline. The CDR3 has 13 amino acids. Trimming cost V 1 base and J 7 bases, with 11 bases left between them. This clonotype was recorded many times. What it recognizes is unknown. A further study also used this sample, focusing on T cells expressing NK-cell markers. From that study: One of eight sequenced donors was HCMV-seronegative; the other seven were seropositive.

This chain connects TRBV5-1 to TRBJ1-2; D may be TRBD1 (5 bases). Material: PBMCs. The TCR was taken from a woman aged 18 to 35 in good health. The CDR3: CASSLSGPVGYTF. DNA for the CDR3: TGCGCCAGCAGCTTGTCGGGACCGGTTGGCTACACCTTC. The full variable domain, rest sourced from reference TRBV5-1 and TRBJ1-2, is KAGVTQTPRYLIKTRGQQVTLSCSPISGHRSVSWYQQTPGQGLQFLFEYFSETQRNKGNFPGRFSGRQFSNSRSEMNVSTLELGDSALYLCASSLSGPVGYTFGSGTRLTVV.